This note documents a single T cell receptor (beta chain) sequence. The CDR3 contains 15 residues. Germline loops: CDR1 SGHRS, CDR2 YFSETQ. The J segment lost 8 bases and the V segment lost 1 base, leaving 6 bases of the junction unmatched. TCR alpha and TCR beta cDNA libraries with sample barcodes and UMIs came from 5'RACE using constant-segment primers. One entry per CDR3 protein, called by TCRdb with MiXCR from the 5' RACE reads. The table has fewer than 600,000 distinct CDR3 sequences, about a fifth seen once. The data belong to a study of T-cell memory formation after mild COVID-19. Sequenced: PBMCs or a T cell subset sorted from them (not recorded which). This receptor was taken from an adult woman who had mild COVID-19 (a few samples of this study predate the infection). Cell type and time point are not known. The rearrangement joins TRBV5-1 to TRBJ2-3; 11 bases are a match to TRBD2. The CDR3 loop is CASSLTSGGPGTQYF. The CDR3 nucleotides read TGCGCCAGCAGCTTGACTAGCGGGGGCCCGGGTACGCAGTATTTT.